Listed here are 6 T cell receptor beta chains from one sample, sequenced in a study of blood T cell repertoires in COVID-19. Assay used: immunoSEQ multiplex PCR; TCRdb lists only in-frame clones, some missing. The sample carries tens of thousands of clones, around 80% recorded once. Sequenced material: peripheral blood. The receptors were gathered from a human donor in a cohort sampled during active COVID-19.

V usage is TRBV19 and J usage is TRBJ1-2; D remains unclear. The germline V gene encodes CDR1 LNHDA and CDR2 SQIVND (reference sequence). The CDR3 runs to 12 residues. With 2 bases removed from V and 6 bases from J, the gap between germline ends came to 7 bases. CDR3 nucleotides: TGTGCCAGTAGTATATCGGTAAATGGCTACACCTTC. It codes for CASSISVNGYTF.

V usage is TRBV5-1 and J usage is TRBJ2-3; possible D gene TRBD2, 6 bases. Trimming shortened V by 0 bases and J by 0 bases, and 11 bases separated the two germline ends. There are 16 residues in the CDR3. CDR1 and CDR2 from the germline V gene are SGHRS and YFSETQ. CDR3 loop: CASSLARGDSTDTQYF. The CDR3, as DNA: TGCGCCAGCAGCTTGGCCCGCGGGGATAGCACAGATACGCAGTATTTT.

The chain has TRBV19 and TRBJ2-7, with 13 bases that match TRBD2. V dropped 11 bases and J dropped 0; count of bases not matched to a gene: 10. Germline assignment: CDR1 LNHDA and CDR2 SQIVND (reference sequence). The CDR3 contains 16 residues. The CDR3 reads CASATSGGFSSYEQYF. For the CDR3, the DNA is TGTGCCTCAGCGACTAGCGGGGGGTTTAGCTCCTACGAGCAGTACTTC.

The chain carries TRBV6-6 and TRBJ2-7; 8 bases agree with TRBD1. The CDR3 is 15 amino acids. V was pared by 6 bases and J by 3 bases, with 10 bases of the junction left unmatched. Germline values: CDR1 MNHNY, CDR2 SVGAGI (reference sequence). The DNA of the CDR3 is TGTGCCAGCAGCCGCGGACAGGGCAAACGCTACGAGCAGTACTTC. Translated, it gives CASSRGQGKRYEQYF.

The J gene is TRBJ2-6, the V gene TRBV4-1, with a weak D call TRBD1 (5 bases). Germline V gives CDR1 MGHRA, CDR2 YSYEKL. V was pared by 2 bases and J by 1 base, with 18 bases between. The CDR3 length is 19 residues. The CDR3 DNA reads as TGCGCCAGCAGCCAAAACACTCCGAGACAGCCGTCTGGGGCCAACGTCCTGACTTTC. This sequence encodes CASSQNTPRQPSGANVLTF.

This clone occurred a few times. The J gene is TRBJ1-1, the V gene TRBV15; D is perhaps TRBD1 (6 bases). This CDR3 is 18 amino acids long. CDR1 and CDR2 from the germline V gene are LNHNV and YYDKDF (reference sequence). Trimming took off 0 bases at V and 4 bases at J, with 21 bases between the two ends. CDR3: CATSRDRPGGGRGTEAFF. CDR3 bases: TGTGCCACCAGCAGAGATAGGCCGGGAGGGGGGCGTGGCACTGAAGCTTTCTTT.